Following are 27 T cell receptor beta chains from one sample sequenced in a study of radiation and T cells in renal cell carcinoma. The table came from immunoSEQ multiplex PCR; TCRdb's copy has only in-frame clones and leaves some out. The table records about 49,000 clones, about 80% of them present only once. The time point: blood 2 weeks post-SBRT. As for treatment: 15 Gy SBRT to primary tumor, nephrectomy 4 weeks later. Sample: blood, taken from a patient whose treatment included radiotherapy and nephrectomy. The receptor source for this set is a woman in her seventies with renal cell carcinoma.

V usage is TRBV10-3 and J usage is TRBJ2-5; 13 bases agree with TRBD2. The V and J ends lost 10 bases and 2 bases, in that order; junction bases with no gene match: 4. The CDR3 consists of 14 residues. Germline assignment: CDR1 ENHRY and CDR2 SYGVKD. The DNA of the CDR3 is TGTGCCACCGCGGGACTAGCGGGGCAAGAGACCCAGTACTTC. It specifies CATAGLAGQETQYF.

The rearrangement uses TRBV6-5 and TRBJ2-1; D uncertain. The CDR3 totals 12 residues. CDR1 and CDR2 from the germline V gene are MNHEY and SVGAGI. V was cut by 3 bases and J by 6 bases, with 6 bases left in between. For the CDR3, the DNA is TGTGCCAGCAGTTATTCGGGCAATGAGCAGTTCTTC. Its translation is CASSYSGNEQFF.

A single count supports this clone. The chain employs TRBV5-1 and TRBJ2-2; D ambiguous. Trimming pared 1 base from V and 3 bases from J, leaving 7 bases between. CDR3 length: 14 residues. Germline V gene sequence: CDR1 SGHRS, CDR2 YFSETQ. CDR3 in amino acids: CASSLQTDTGELFF. In nucleotides, the CDR3 is TGCGCCAGCAGCTTGCAGACCGACACCGGGGAGCTGTTTTTT.

V and J are TRBV6-6 and TRBJ1-2; 7 nucleotides agree with TRBD1. V was pared by 2 bases and J by 3 bases, with 9 bases of the junction left unmatched. This CDR3 has 16 amino acids. Germline V gene lookup returns CDR1 MNHNY and CDR2 SVGAGI (reference sequence). The CDR3 bases are TGTGCCAGCAGTTACCCGACAGGGATCCTGGACTATGGCTACACCTTC. Residues: CASSYPTGILDYGYTF.

This chain's CDR3 is CASRPGLPNTGELFF. DNA of the CDR3: TGCGCCAGCAGACCGGGACTCCCTAACACCGGGGAGCTGTTTTTT. The rearrangement joins TRBV4-1 to TRBJ2-2; possible D gene TRBD2, 6 bases. Trimming took 6 bases from V and 2 from J, leaving 13 bases between them. Germline-derived CDR1 and CDR2 are MGHRA and YSYEKL. The CDR3 runs 15 residues.

This chain uses TRBV6-5 with TRBJ1-3; maybe TRBD1 (6 bases). Between the trimmed V and J ends, which lost 6 bases and 6 bases, there was a span of 12 bases. The CDR3 consists of 13 residues. Germline CDR1 reads MNHEY; CDR2 reads SVGAGI. CDR3 protein: CASSRGAENTIYF. The CDR3 DNA reads as TGTGCCAGCAGCCGGGGGGCGGAAAACACCATATATTTT.

The rearrangement joins TRBV5-4 to TRBJ1-2, with 8 bases aligning to TRBD1. The CDR3 length is 15 residues. The germline gives CDR1 SGHNT, CDR2 YYREEE (reference sequence). V was pared by 0 bases and J by 6 bases, with 7 bases of the junction left unmatched. The DNA of the CDR3 is TGTGCCAGCAGCTTGGACCCAGGGGGCGGAAATGGCTACACCTTC. It yields the protein CASSLDPGGGNGYTF.

The sample holds a few counts of this clone. V and J are TRBV6-1 and TRBJ1-3; D gene unclear. CDR1 is MNHNS and CDR2 is SASEGT in the germline V gene. The CDR3 runs to 13 residues. Trimming took off 2 bases at V and 9 bases at J, with 11 bases between the two ends. Written as DNA, the CDR3 is TGTGCCAGCAGTGAAATGCCGTTGGGCACCATATATTTT. It translates to CASSEMPLGTIYF.

This clone was counted only a few times. This chain links TRBV30 with TRBJ1-1; a possible D gene is TRBD1 (6 bases). Per germline, CDR1 GTSNPN and CDR2 SVGIG (reference sequence). The CDR3 is 14 residues long. With 2 bases removed from V and 7 bases from J, the gap between germline ends came to 17 bases. CDR3 DNA: TGTGCCTGGAGTCCCCAGGGCAGGGGCCTTGAAGCTTTCTTT. It encodes CAWSPQGRGLEAFF.

This sequence joins TRBV23-1 and TRBJ2-2, with TRBD1 matching 8 bases. TRBV23-1 is placed among ORFs of uncertain function. V shed 2 bases, J shed 3 bases, and the junction held 5 bases outside the gene matches. This CDR3 has 16 amino acids. CDR3 amino acids: CASSQPYRGDTGELFF. The CDR3 DNA sequence: TGCGCCAGCAGTCAACCGTACAGGGGGGACACCGGGGAGCTGTTTTTT.

This clone came up a few times. The genes are TRBV9 and TRBJ2-1, with TRBD1 identical over 7 bases. This CDR3 has 11 residues. Germline trimming cut 6 bases from V and 6 bases from J; bases unmatched to any gene: 0. The germline V gene has CDR1 SGDLS and CDR2 YYNGEE. The CDR3 is CASKGANEQFF. The CDR3 nucleotides read TGTGCCAGCAAGGGGGCCAATGAGCAGTTCTTC. Using reference TRBV9 and TRBJ2-1 for the parts outside the CDR3, the full variable domain is DSGVTQTPKHLITATGQRVTLRCSPRSGDLSVYWYQQSLDQGLQFLIQYYNGEERAKGNILERFSAQQFPDLHSELNLSSLELGDSALYFCASKGANEQFFGPGTRLTVL.

The rearrangement uses TRBV6-1 and TRBJ2-7; 11 bases are shared with TRBD1. V lost 6 bases to trimming and J lost 0 bases; unmatched junction nucleotides: 1. The germline V gene encodes CDR1 MNHNS and CDR2 SASEGT. CDR3 length: 14 amino acids. The CDR3 coding sequence is TGTGCCAGCAGGGGACAGGGGGGCTCCTACGAGCAGTACTTC. Amino acids: CASRGQGGSYEQYF.

The CDR3 DNA is TGTGCCAGCAGTTACCGTCGACAGCCGAACACCGGGGAGCTGTTTTTT. Its protein product is CASSYRRQPNTGELFF. This chain uses TRBV6-6 with TRBJ2-2; tentative D call: TRBD1 (5 bases). V lost 2 bases, J lost 0 bases, and 10 bases lay in between. The CDR3 sequence is 16 residues long. In germline, CDR1 is MNHNY, CDR2 SVGAGI (reference sequence).

The chain links TRBV11-3 to TRBJ1-1; a weak D match, TRBD1 (5 bases). V was cut by 2 bases and J by 6 bases, with 22 bases left in between. This CDR3 spans 17 amino acids. Germline CDR1 is SGHNT and CDR2 is YENEEA. This CDR3 reads CASSLRGLGRGRAEAFF. CDR3 bases: TGTGCCAGCAGCTTAAGGGGATTAGGACGGGGGAGGGCTGAAGCTTTCTTT.

This clone has a handful of counts. The V and J genes are TRBV2 and TRBJ1-2; D is undetermined. V shed 6 bases and J shed 3 bases, with 5 bases lying between them. This CDR3 contains 11 residues. Germline CDR1 reads SNHLY; CDR2 reads FYNNEI. DNA of the CDR3: TGTGCCAGCAGCGGAGACTATGGCTACACCTTC. It specifies CASSGDYGYTF. Supplemented by reference TRBV2 and TRBJ1-2, the full variable domain reads EPEVTQTPSHQVTQMGQEVILRCVPISNHLYFYWYRQILGQKVEFLVSFYNNEISEKSEIFDDQFSVERPDGSNFTLKIRSTKLEDSAMYFCASSGDYGYTFGSGTRLTVV.

The chain couples TRBV28 to TRBJ2-1; D could derive from TRBD1 or TRBD2 (5 bases each). The CDR3 has 10 residues. V lost 8 bases and J lost 15, with 14 bases in between. The germline V gene encodes CDR1 MDHEN and CDR2 SYDVKM. The CDR3: CASGRQRRFF. In DNA, the CDR3 is TGTGCCAGCGGAAGACAGCGGCGGTTCTTC.

This chain joins TRBV10-3 and TRBJ1-4; maybe TRBD1 (6 bases). Trimming stripped 3 bases from V and 7 bases from J, with 12 bases between. This CDR3 region has 14 residues. Germline V gives CDR1 ENHRY, CDR2 SYGVKD. The CDR3 is CAISEGQPGEKLFF. In DNA form, the CDR3 reads TGTGCCATCAGTGAAGGACAGCCTGGTGAAAAACTGTTTTTT.

The rearrangement joins TRBV7-2 to TRBJ2-1, with D perhaps TRBD2 (6 bases). Germline-derived CDR1 and CDR2 are SGHTA and FQGNSA. The germline V and J ends were trimmed by 1 base and 9 bases, with 13 bases remaining between them. CDR3 length: 14 residues. The CDR3, as DNA: TGTGCCAGCAGCTTAGTCGGGAGAGAGGGTGAGCAGTTCTTC. It specifies CASSLVGREGEQFF.

CDR3 region: CASTPTDRGLVSPLHF. CDR3 sequence (DNA): TGTGCCAGTACCCCAACCGACAGGGGGCTAGTTTCACCCCTCCACTTT. This chain joins TRBV19 and TRBJ1-6, with 10 positions matching TRBD1. The CDR3 covers 16 residues. Looked up from germline, CDR1 is LNHDA and CDR2 is SQIVND (reference sequence). V lost 7 bases and J lost 9; bases outside the gene matches: 12.

V gene TRBV9 combines with J gene TRBJ2-1; TRBD2 matches at 7 bases. V dropped 4 bases and J dropped 7; count of bases not matched to a gene: 5. The CDR3 runs 13 residues. Germline CDR1 and CDR2: SGDLS and YYNGEE. The CDR3 sequence is CASSYGLGNEQFF. CDR3 coding DNA: TGTGCCAGCAGCTACGGACTAGGGAATGAGCAGTTCTTC.

The chain couples TRBV6-5 to TRBJ2-7; 7 bases map to TRBD2. The trim removed 4 bases at V and 0 bases at J, leaving 3 bases unmatched. The germline V gene has CDR1 MNHEY and CDR2 SVGAGI. This CDR3 has 14 amino acids. The CDR3 nucleotides read TGTGCCAGCAGTTTCGGCGGGGGCTCCTACGAGCAGTACTTC. This codes for CASSFGGGSYEQYF.

The V and J genes are TRBV5-1 and TRBJ1-4, with D perhaps matching TRBD1 (5 bases). Germline V gene sequence: CDR1 SGHRS, CDR2 YFSETQ. The CDR3 is 17 residues long. The germline V and J ends were trimmed by 4 bases and 0 bases, with 16 bases remaining between them. CDR3 protein: CASSEGRNLATNEKLFF. The CDR3 DNA is TGCGCCAGCAGCGAGGGACGGAATTTAGCAACTAATGAAAAACTGTTTTTT.

The chain has TRBV15 and TRBJ2-1; D is uncertain. V gave up 3 bases and J gave up 4 bases, with 7 bases separating them. The CDR3 length is 13 residues. Germline loops: CDR1 LNHNV, CDR2 YYDKDF (reference sequence). The CDR3 loop reads CATSRTIYNEQFF. The CDR3 DNA is TGTGCCACCAGCAGGACCATATACAATGAGCAGTTCTTC.

This chain links TRBV25-1 with TRBJ2-7; TRBD1 agrees at 7 bases. V was pared by 1 base and J by 5 bases, with 11 bases of the junction left unmatched. Germline V gene data show CDR1 as MGHDK and CDR2 as SYGVNS. The CDR3 is 16 residues long. CDR3 sequence reads: CASSEFVSRGRDEQYF. DNA for the CDR3: TGTGCCAGCAGTGAATTCGTGAGTAGGGGGCGCGACGAGCAGTACTTC.

This clone appeared a single time. V gene TRBV10-3 combines with J gene TRBJ2-3; D gene uncertain. CDR1 is ENHRY, CDR2 SYGVKD, per germline. V was clipped by 2 bases and J by 1 base, with 7 bases between them. CDR3 length: 14 amino acids. Here the CDR3 DNA reads TGTGCCATCAGTGAGACGCAGCGCACAGATACGCAGTATTTT. Translation gives CAISETQRTDTQYF.

The chain links TRBV5-1 to TRBJ2-3; D perhaps matches TRBD1 (5 bases). Trimming removed 0 bases from V and 0 bases from J, with 11 bases in between. CDR3 size: 16 residues. The germline gives CDR1 SGHRS, CDR2 YFSETQ. This chain's CDR3 is CASSLGAGYSTDTQYF. CDR3 bases: TGCGCCAGCAGCTTGGGCGCAGGGTATAGCACAGATACGCAGTATTTT.

The genes are TRBV30 and TRBJ2-1, with a possible D match to TRBD2 (6 bases). CDR3 length: 13 residues. V gave up 5 bases and J gave up 8 bases, with 16 bases separating them. The germline gives CDR1 GTSNPN, CDR2 SVGIG (reference sequence). The CDR3 here is CAWLHTGVDEQFF. The CDR3 DNA is TGTGCCTGGTTACATACGGGAGTGGATGAGCAGTTCTTC. Full variable domain (remainder filled in from reference TRBV30 and TRBJ2-1): SQTIHQWPATLVQPVGSPLSLECTVEGTSNPNLYWYRQAAGRGLQLLFYSVGIGQISSEVPQNLSASRPQDRQFILSSKKLLLSDSGFYLCAWLHTGVDEQFFGPGTRLTVL.